Presented here are 22 T cell receptor beta chains from one specimen sequenced in a study of cytotoxic CD8 clonotypes in ibrutinib-treated CLL. The protocol was immunoSEQ multiplex PCR, while the TCRdb copy is restricted to in-frame clones and leaves out a portion. This sample has about 27,000 clones, with 69% found just once. The material sequenced was PBMCs, taken after 24 months of ibrutinib treatment. The receptors were gathered from a human donor with chronic lymphocytic leukemia.

The chain joins TRBV6-5 to TRBJ1-5; D uncertain. With 2 bases removed from V and 5 bases from J, the gap between germline ends came to 7 bases. Germline CDR1 is MNHEY and CDR2 is SVGAGI. The CDR3 contains 13 residues. Here the CDR3 DNA reads TGTGCCAGCAGTTACAAGGGTGATCAGCCCCAGCATTTT. As protein: CASSYKGDQPQHF.

This clone was recorded a few times. The chain has TRBV7-6 and TRBJ2-2; tentative D call: TRBD1 (6 bases). CDR1 is SGHVS, CDR2 FNYEAQ, per germline. The V and J ends lost 5 bases and 2 bases respectively, with 15 bases between them. This CDR3 region has 16 residues. The CDR3 reads CASSLEDSLNTGELFF. The CDR3 DNA sequence: TGTGCCAGCAGCCTAGAGGACAGTCTTAACACCGGGGAGCTGTTTTTT.

The V and J genes are TRBV6-1 and TRBJ1-1; no firm D call. Deletions cut 8 bases from V and 2 bases from J, with 12 bases between. The CDR3 length is 13 residues. Germline CDR1 is MNHNS and CDR2 is SASEGT. This chain's CDR3 is CASQPGRNTEAFF. CDR3 nucleotide sequence: TGTGCCAGCCAGCCGGGTCGTAACACTGAAGCTTTCTTT.

The chain recombines TRBV10-1 with TRBJ2-7; D uncertain. This CDR3 is 11 amino acids long. V was pared by 3 bases and J by 5 bases, with 5 bases between. Germline V gives CDR1 WNHNN, CDR2 SYGVQD (reference sequence). CDR3: CASSDGHEQYF. CDR3 bases: TGCGCCAGCAGTGACGGCCACGAGCAGTACTTC.

In its sample, this clone is medium-sized. The chain carries TRBV5-1 and TRBJ2-3; perhaps D is TRBD1 or TRBD2 (5 bases each). This CDR3 has 13 amino acids. Trimming stripped 4 bases from V and 5 bases from J, with 11 bases between. Germline values: CDR1 SGHRS, CDR2 YFSETQ. For the CDR3, the DNA is TGCGCCAGCAGCCCACGTGGGGGAGATACGCAGTATTTT. The encoded protein is CASSPRGGDTQYF.

This chain links TRBV7-9 with TRBJ2-5; the match to TRBD1 covers 9 bases. The CDR3 contains 13 residues. Per the germline V gene, CDR1 is SEHNR and CDR2 is FQNEAQ (reference sequence). The V and J ends lost 5 bases and 3 bases, in that order; junction bases with no gene match: 1. DNA for the CDR3: TGTGCCAGCAGCCGACAGGGGGAAGAGACCCAGTACTTC. Protein: CASSRQGEETQYF.

The count of this clone is one. This chain joins TRBV28 and TRBJ2-7; TRBD1 aligns across 8 bases. The CDR3 contains 13 residues. V was pared by 5 bases and J by 7 bases, with 7 bases of the junction left unmatched. Germline values: CDR1 MDHEN, CDR2 SYDVKM. The DNA for the CDR3 is TGTGCCAGCAGTGTGACAGGGGCTTTGGAGCAGTACTTC. It encodes CASSVTGALEQYF.

This clone has just a few counts. The V and J genes are TRBV2 and TRBJ1-3; 7 bases line up with TRBD1. Germline V CDR1 and CDR2: SNHLY, FYNNEI. The junction had 6 bases not matched to a gene; V was cut back by 7 bases and J by 3 bases. CDR3 length equals 14 residues. DNA for the CDR3: TGTGCCAGCACTGGACAGGCTGTTGGAAACACCATATATTTT. Its translation is CASTGQAVGNTIYF.

The chain links TRBV19 to TRBJ1-1, with D perhaps TRBD1 (6 bases). V was trimmed by 0 bases and J by 2 bases, leaving 10 bases between them. There are 15 residues in the CDR3. Looked up from germline, CDR1 is LNHDA and CDR2 is SQIVND (reference sequence). The CDR3 region has the DNA TGTGCCAGTAGTATAGACGGGGGCCCTAACACTGAAGCTTTCTTT. This gives the protein CASSIDGGPNTEAFF.

On this clone itself: This probably arose from a read error, given a far larger clone one base away. The same CDR3 arises from other DNA sequences in this sample as well. This chain uses TRBV6-5 with TRBJ1-2, with 8 positions matching TRBD1. Germline trimming cut 5 bases from V and 4 bases from J; bases unmatched to any gene: 6. CDR3 length: 14 amino acids. Looked up from germline, CDR1 is MNHEY and CDR2 is SVGAGI. The CDR3 sequence: CASSPGTGTYGYTF. The CDR3 nucleotides are TGTGCCAGCAGTCCCGGGACAGGCACCTATGGCTACACCTTC.

The chain couples TRBV18 to TRBJ2-2; possible D gene TRBD1, 5 bases. The CDR3 runs 17 residues. Germline values: CDR1 KGHSH, CDR2 LQKENI. Between the trimmed V and J ends, which lost 6 bases and 0 bases, there was a span of 17 bases. DNA for the CDR3: TGTGCCAGCTCGCCGAGACAGCAAAACACGAACACCGGGGAGCTGTTTTTT. It encodes CASSPRQQNTNTGELFF.

This chain connects TRBV5-4 to TRBJ1-6; 8 bases fit TRBD1. CDR1 SGHNT and CDR2 YYREEE come from the germline V gene (reference sequence). Unmatched junction bases numbered 3, after V lost 2 bases and J lost 8 bases. The length of the CDR3 is 14 residues. CDR3 DNA sequence: TGTGCCAGCAGCTTAGACAGGGGTTATTCACCCCTCCACTTT. Translating gives CASSLDRGYSPLHF.

This clone was counted between two and nine times. The rearrangement links TRBV6-5 to TRBJ1-5, with D perhaps TRBD1 (6 bases). The V end lost 2 bases, the J end lost 6 bases, and 8 bases lay between the germline ends. CDR3 size: 13 residues. Germline lookup yields CDR1 MNHEY and CDR2 SVGAGI. The CDR3 region has the DNA TGTGCCAGCAGTTACAGGGGGGGTCAGCCCCAGCATTTT. Translating it yields CASSYRGGQPQHF.

This clone has ten or more counts. The rearrangement links TRBV10-2 to TRBJ1-2, with D unresolved. Per the germline V gene, CDR1 is WSHSY and CDR2 is SAAADI. The V end lost 9 bases, the J end lost 2 bases, and 7 bases lay between the germline ends. The CDR3 sequence is 11 residues long. CDR3 coding DNA: TGCGCCAGTCAAGGGAACTATGGCTACACCTTC. Protein sequence: CASQGNYGYTF.

This chain links TRBV7-2 with TRBJ2-4; D may be TRBD2 (6 bases). V lost 3 bases, J lost 9 bases, and 18 bases lay in between. This CDR3 contains 15 residues. The germline V gene has CDR1 SGHTA and CDR2 FQGNSA. The CDR3 is CASSFLLARGGIQYF. CDR3 DNA sequence: TGTGCCAGCAGCTTTCTTCTAGCGAGGGGAGGCATTCAGTACTTC.

This chain links TRBV15 with TRBJ2-3, with D perhaps matching TRBD1 (5 bases). Trimming removed 0 bases at V and 8 bases at J, with 12 bases between. The germline V gene has CDR1 LNHNV and CDR2 YYDKDF (reference sequence). This CDR3 is built from 14 residues. The DNA for the CDR3 is TGTGCCACCAGCAGAGATGGACAAGCCCCTACGCAGTATTTT. Amino acid sequence: CATSRDGQAPTQYF.

This clone was observed a handful of times. This chain connects TRBV4-2 to TRBJ2-7; TRBD1 agrees at 9 bases. CDR1 and CDR2 (germline): LGHNA, YNFKEQ. The CDR3 has 16 amino acids. After removal of 3 bases from V and 0 bases from J, the junction contained 6 bases not matched to a gene. This CDR3 reads CASSQGPGQGSYEQYF. The DNA for the CDR3 is TGTGCCAGCAGCCAGGGCCCGGGACAGGGCTCCTACGAGCAGTACTTC.

This chain connects TRBV7-9 to TRBJ2-7; 9 bases are a match to TRBD1. This CDR3 is 15 amino acids long. Germline lookup yields CDR1 SEHNR and CDR2 FQNEAQ (reference sequence). V was pared by 5 bases and J by 0 bases, with 5 bases of the junction left unmatched. The CDR3 loop reads CASSSGQGSSYEQYF. The CDR3 DNA reads TGTGCCAGCAGCAGCGGACAGGGGAGCTCCTACGAGCAGTACTTC.

The rearrangement uses TRBV10-3 and TRBJ1-3, with no clear D. The CDR3 consists of 17 residues. Germline CDR1 ENHRY, CDR2 SYGVKD. V gave up 7 bases and J gave up 0 bases, with 19 bases separating them. CDR3 region: CAINPGPPSGSGNTIYF. CDR3 coding DNA: TGTGCCATCAACCCGGGTCCACCCTCGGGCTCTGGAAACACCATATATTTT.

The chain uses TRBV7-3 and TRBJ2-3, with 15 bases fitting TRBD2. Trimming removed 4 bases from V and 0 bases from J; junction bases left unmatched: 11. CDR1 SGHTA and CDR2 FQGTGA come from the germline V gene. The CDR3 is made up of 20 amino acids. The CDR3 bases are TGTGCCAGCAGCTCCCCCTCCGGACTAGCGGGGGGGCATAGCACAGATACGCAGTATTTT. It yields the protein CASSSPSGLAGGHSTDTQYF.

The chain uses TRBV5-1 and TRBJ2-5; D remains unclear. Trimming took 0 bases from V and 4 from J, leaving 7 bases between them. CDR3 size: 13 residues. CDR1 is SGHRS and CDR2 is YFSETQ in the germline V gene. The CDR3 here is CASSLGFRETQYF. The CDR3, as DNA: TGCGCCAGCAGCTTGGGGTTCAGAGAGACCCAGTACTTC.

The genes are TRBV29-1 and TRBJ1-2; 9 bases fit TRBD1. This CDR3 contains 13 residues. The germline gives CDR1 SQVTM, CDR2 ANQGSEA. V was clipped by 6 bases and J by 8 bases; unmatched bases: 10. CDR3 amino acids: CSVVGTGRGGYTF. CDR3 nucleotide sequence: TGCAGCGTCGTCGGGACAGGGAGAGGAGGCTACACCTTC.